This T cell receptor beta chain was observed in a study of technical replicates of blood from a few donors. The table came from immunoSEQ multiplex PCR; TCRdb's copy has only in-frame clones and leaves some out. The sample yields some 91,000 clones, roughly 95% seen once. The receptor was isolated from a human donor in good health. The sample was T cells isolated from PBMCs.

The CDR3 nucleotides are TGTGCCATCAGTGACTCTCAGGGGGACTTTTTATCAACAAAGACCCAGTACTTC. Amino acids: CAISDSQGDFLSTKTQYF. The chain is built from TRBV10-3 and TRBJ2-5; D perhaps matches TRBD1 (7 bases). The CDR3 runs 18 residues. Germline values: CDR1 ENHRY, CDR2 SYGVKD. Trimming left V 3 bases short and J 6 bases short, with 26 bases between.